This T cell receptor (beta chain) was captured in a study of blood T cells in healthy people across ages. Notes on the study in general: Measured against age, TCR beta diversity per million T cells decreased in a roughly linear manner. Donors of long life had a larger count of naive CD4+ cells and greater diversity than aged donors.

Remarks on this clonotype: No antigen is known for it.

The CDR3 covers 14 residues. CDR1 is ENHRY and CDR2 is SYGVKD in the germline V gene. Between the trimmed V and J ends, which lost 5 bases and 5 bases, there was a span of 15 bases. The second PCR ran about 6 to 12 cycles with a sample-barcoded 5' primer and J-beta primers. The authors tagged each cDNA molecule using a template-switch adaptor with 12 random nucleotides. MiXCR, applied by TCRdb to the 5' RACE reads, yields one record per CDR3 protein. The sample lists about 1.1 million distinct CDR3 sequences; roughly two fifths were seen once. The V call is TRBV10-3, the J call TRBJ2-5, with TRBD1 as a possible D gene (7 bases). The sequence derives from a man aged 18 to 29 in good health. Sequencing was done on a sample of blood. The CDR3 sequence: CAISQGGHYETQYF. DNA for the CDR3: TGTGCCATCAGTCAGGGGGGACATTACGAGACCCAGTACTTC.